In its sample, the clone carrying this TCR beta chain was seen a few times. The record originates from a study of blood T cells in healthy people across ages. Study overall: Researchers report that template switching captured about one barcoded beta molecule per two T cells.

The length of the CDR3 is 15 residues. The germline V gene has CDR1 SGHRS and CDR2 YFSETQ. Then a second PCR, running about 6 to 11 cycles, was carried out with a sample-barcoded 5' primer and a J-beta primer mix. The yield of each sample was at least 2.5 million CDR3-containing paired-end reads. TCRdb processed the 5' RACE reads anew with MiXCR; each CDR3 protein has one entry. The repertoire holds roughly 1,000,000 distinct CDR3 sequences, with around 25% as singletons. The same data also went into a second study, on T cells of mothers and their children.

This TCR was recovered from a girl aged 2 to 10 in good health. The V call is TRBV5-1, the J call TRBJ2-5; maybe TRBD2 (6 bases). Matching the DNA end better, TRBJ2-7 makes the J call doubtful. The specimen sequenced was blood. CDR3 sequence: CASSPTGTRNYEQYF. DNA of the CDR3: TGCGCCAGCAGCCCCACCGGGACTCGCAACTACGAGCAGTACTTC.